A selection of T cell receptor beta chains follows, all from one sample in a study of molecular identifiers for immune sequencing clone quantification. TCRdb independently ran MiXCR on the PCR reads; one entry per CDR3 protein. The data show hundreds of thousands of distinct CDR3 sequences, with approximately 24% seen just once and roughly 0.83% held by the top ten. The sample comprised naive CD8+ T cells from blood, with Jurkat cell RNA spiked in. The receptors stem from a human donor in good health. Some libraries in this study had Jurkat cell RNA spiked in. Both conserved end residues are trimmed from each CDR3. Each record gives: V gene, J gene, CDR3 protein.

>TRBV19|TRBJ1-1
ASSIQDKNTEAF
>TRBV28|TRBJ2-3
ASRNRGSTDTQY
>TRBV5-1|TRBJ1-1
ASIADSNTEAF
>TRBV29-1|TRBJ2-7
SVVGGPYEQH
>TRBV19|TRBJ1-5
ASSASPDIKWGNQPQH
>TRBV20-1|TRBJ2-2
SARVGGTNTGELF
>TRBV7-9|TRBJ2-3
ASRPIQGDTDTQY
>TRBV28|TRBJ1-4
ASSIGQHNEKLF
>TRBV12-3/TRBV12-4|TRBJ1-2
ASSALLNPNYGYT
>TRBV7-6|TRBJ1-1
ASSLARMNTEAF
>TRBV27|TRBJ2-7
ASSLQGVGYEQY
>TRBV4-3|TRBJ2-3
ASSRSTGTALYGPSDTQY
>TRBV9|TRBJ2-5
ARSFGTGKAPPY
>TRBV7-8|TRBJ2-2
ASSPGAGYRELF
>TRBV27|TRBJ2-6
ASTLAGSVGARNSGANVLT
>TRBV4-3|TRBJ1-1
ASSQEVEGWLNTEAF
>TRBV11-3|TRBJ1-1
ASSLFYDTPLSPNTEAF
>TRBV1|TRBJ2-7
TSSQDRYEQY
>TRBV5-6|TRBJ1-2
ASSFDRVSYGYT
>TRBV7-9|TRBJ2-2
ASSLGQFANTGELF
>TRBV6-2/TRBV6-3|TRBJ2-5
ASSSDGTDQETQY
>TRBV5-1|TRBJ2-7
ASSLAQNSPSYEQY
>TRBV6-2/TRBV6-3|TRBJ2-2
ASSLIGGTGELF
>TRBV4-3|TRBJ2-1
ASSQSWTRSGKWVNEQF
>TRBV7-9|TRBJ1-1
ASSSPRQGILTEAF
>TRBV4-3|TRBJ2-7
ASSQDRQGIYYEQY
>TRBV29-1|TRBJ2-7
SVDGTSGGGEQY
>TRBV27|TRBJ1-1
ASSPASLQNTEAF
>TRBV30|TRBJ2-7
AWRTRWD
>TRBV7-9|TRBJ2-1
ASSPPGGTSARNEQF
>TRBV20-1|TRBJ2-3
SARNLADLDWTQY
>TRBV7-2|TRBJ2-7
ASSSGPSAGGQPYEQY
>TRBV3-1|TRBJ2-5
ASSQVAGAETQY
>TRBV4-3|TRBJ2-6
ASSQESGANVLT
>TRBV7-7|TRBJ2-1
ASTPLAGTSYNEQF
>TRBV21-1|TRBJ1-4
ASSKVGSPDEKLF
>TRBV7-9|TRBJ2-7
ASSLGGAGYEQY
>TRBV27|TRBJ2-3
ASRNRDPSPEDTQY
>TRBV10-2|TRBJ1-6
ASMPISYNSPLH
>TRBV6-4|TRBJ1-5
ASSDPRQDNQPQH
>TRBV19|TRBJ2-7
ASSPSGTSTYEQY